A selection of T cell receptor beta chains follows, all from one sample in a study of T cell responses to AZD1222 COVID-19 vaccine. The method was immunoSEQ multiplex PCR; TCRdb's version includes in-frame clones alone and lacks a portion of them. The sample contains around 69,000 clones, roughly 89% of which appear only once. This specimen consisted of peripheral blood, obtained on day 0 of AZD1222 vaccination. All receptors derive from an adult in good health. Both conserved end residues are part of each CDR3. The D gene is left open where the match is weak. Expanded clones are given a class, and other clones once, few, many or no size at all.

abundance,d_gene,j_gene,v_gene,CDR3nt,CDR3aa
.,.,TRBJ1-1,TRBV6-5,TGTGCCGTTCGTGGGCAGGCGAACACTGAAGCTTTCTTT,CAVRGQANTEAFF
.,.,TRBJ2-7,TRBV11-2,TGTGCCAGCACCCGACGACAGAGAAAGTACTTC,CASTRRQRKYF
.,.,TRBJ1-6,TRBV4-1,TGCGCCAGCAGCCATACCCCCGGAGGGCGCAATTCACCCCTCCACTTT,CASSHTPGGRNSPLHF
.,.,TRBJ1-5,TRBV19,TGTGCCAGTAGCAACCCGGACAGCTATCAGCCCCAGCATTTT,CASSNPDSYQPQHF
.,.,TRBJ2-7,TRBV9,TGTGCCAGCAGCGAGAGCCCCTCTCCGGGGTCGAAATACGAGCAGTACTTC,CASSESPSPGSKYEQYF
.,TRBD1,TRBJ1-5,TRBV6-6,TGTGCCAGCAGGGACAGGGGAGACCAGCCCCAGCATTTT,CASRDRGDQPQHF
.,TRBD1,TRBJ2-5,TRBV7-9,TGTGCCAGCAGCGCGGACAGGTACCAAGAGACCCAGTACTTC,CASSADRYQETQYF
.,TRBD1,TRBJ2-7,TRBV15,TGTGCCACCAGCAACAGACAGGGGCCAAATCCCTACGAGCAGTACTTC,CATSNRQGPNPYEQYF
.,.,TRBJ2-5,TRBV2,TGTGCCAGCTATGGGCTGGAGGAGACCCAGTACTTC,CASYGLEETQYF
.,.,TRBJ1-1,TRBV6-5,TGTGCCAGCAGTCAAAATTTTGTAGCGAACACTGAAGCTTTCTTT,CASSQNFVANTEAFF
.,TRBD2,TRBJ2-7,TRBV9,TGTGCCAGCAGCGTAGGAGCTAGCGGAGCCTACGAGCAGTACTTC,CASSVGASGAYEQYF
once,TRBD2,TRBJ2-7,TRBV15,TGTGCCACCAGCAGAGATAGTAGCGGGGGGTCCTACGAGCAGTACTTC,CATSRDSSGGSYEQYF
.,.,TRBJ2-7,TRBV6-5,TGTGCCAGCAGTCCAGTGGGAGAAATCTACGAGCAGTACTTC,CASSPVGEIYEQYF
once,.,TRBJ2-6,TRBV5-1,TGCGCCAGCAGCTTTATCTCCTCTGGGGCCAACGTCCTGACTTTC,CASSFISSGANVLTF
few,TRBD2,TRBJ2-7,TRBV6-5,TGTGCCAGCAGTTTCTCTAGCGGGGGATCCTACGAGCAGTACTTC,CASSFSSGGSYEQYF
.,.,TRBJ2-7,TRBV28,TGTGCCAGCAGACATCTGACAGGGACTCCCTACGAGCAGTACTTC,CASRHLTGTPYEQYF
.,TRBD1,TRBJ1-2,TRBV2,TGTGCTACGGGACAGGGTCTTAACTATGGCTACACCTTC,CATGQGLNYGYTF
.,.,TRBJ2-1,TRBV2,TGTGCCAGCAACCTGGAATCCTACAATGAGCAGTTCTTC,CASNLESYNEQFF
.,TRBD2,TRBJ2-7,TRBV7-8,TGTGCCAGCAGTCGAGGACTAGCGGGGGTTTCCTACGAGCAGTACTTC,CASSRGLAGVSYEQYF
.,.,TRBJ1-1,TRBV15,TGTGCCACCAGCAGAGGGGGTAGATGGGACACTGAAGCTTTCTTT,CATSRGGRWDTEAFF
large,TRBD1,TRBJ1-4,TRBV10-1,TGCGCCGTTTGCGAGACAGGGAAGGAAAAACTGTTTTTT,CAVCETGKEKLFF
.,TRBD1,TRBJ2-7,TRBV14,TGTGCCAGCAGCCAAGGAGACAGGGGTTCCTACGAGCAGTACTTC,CASSQGDRGSYEQYF
.,.,TRBJ1-2,TRBV11-2,TGTGCCAGCAGCCCCGTCTCTGGGACGAATGGCTACACCTTC,CASSPVSGTNGYTF
.,TRBD1,TRBJ1-6,TRBV6-5,TGTGCCAGCAGGATCCTCGACAGGGGCGATTCACCCCTCCACTTT,CASRILDRGDSPLHF
.,.,TRBJ1-5,TRBV5-1,TGCGCCAGCAGCTTGGACGGGCAGAATAGCAATCAGCCCCAGCATTTT,CASSLDGQNSNQPQHF
.,.,TRBJ2-7,TRBV4-1,TGCGCCAGCAGCCAACGAGGCAGCGAGCAGTACTTC,CASSQRGSEQYF
.,.,TRBJ1-6,TRBV4-1,TGCGCCAGCAGCCAAGTCAGGCAGGGTAATTCACCCCTCCACTTT,CASSQVRQGNSPLHF
.,TRBD2,TRBJ2-7,TRBV7-2,TGTGCCAGCAGTGCGGGGGGCTACGAGCAGTACTTC,CASSAGGYEQYF
.,.,TRBJ2-1,TRBV4-2,TGTGCCAGCAGCCATCCTGAGGGTGGAAATGAGCAGTTCTTC,CASSHPEGGNEQFF
.,.,TRBJ2-7,TRBV6-2/TRBV6-3,TGTGCCAGCAGCCGAACAGGGACGGCGGGACATGAGCAGTACTTC,CASSRTGTAGHEQYF
few,.,TRBJ1-6,TRBV7-9,TGTGCCAGCAGTGGAACAGTAGGTTCACCCCTCCACTTT,CASSGTVGSPLHF
.,.,TRBJ1-5,TRBV24-1,TGTGCCCCTAGTGAGGAGTCCCAGCATTTT,CAPSEESQHF
.,.,TRBJ1-1,TRBV25-1,TGTGCCAGCAGTGACCCCCGGGGGGTAAACGCTGAAGCTTTCTTT,CASSDPRGVNAEAFF
once,TRBD1,TRBJ1-4,TRBV7-8,TGTGCCAGCAGGGGGGACAGGGTAGGAGTTGGGGAAAAACTGTTTTTT,CASRGDRVGVGEKLFF
.,.,TRBJ2-7,TRBV6-5,TGTGCCAGCAGTTTGGAACCGACCTACGAGCAGTACTTC,CASSLEPTYEQYF
.,.,TRBJ1-5,TRBV6-2/TRBV6-3,TGTGCCAGCAGTAAAACACCGGATGGGGCCCAGCATTTT,CASSKTPDGAQHF
once,.,TRBJ2-1,TRBV28,TGTGCCAGCATTGAGCCGGGGCCAAGATACAATGAGCAGTTCTTC,CASIEPGPRYNEQFF
.,.,TRBJ1-1,TRBV5-1,TGCGCCAGCAGGGAGGGTCCGGGTGGAAGGTGGACTGAAGCTTTCTTT,CASREGPGGRWTEAFF
.,.,TRBJ1-1,TRBV9,TGTGCCAGCAGCGTGAACAGGGTTGGAGGAGGAGCTTTCTTT,CASSVNRVGGGAFF
.,TRBD1,TRBJ2-2,TRBV19,TGTGCCAGTTTCCCCCGAGGGAGACAGGGGGCCGGCGGGGAGCTGTTTTTT,CASFPRGRQGAGGELFF